Below, 22 T cell receptor beta chains from the same sample are listed, as sequenced in a study of blood T cell repertoires in COVID-19. The repertoire was sequenced with immunoSEQ multiplex PCR; TCRdb's copy has only in-frame clones and lacks some. Here the sample spans around 140,000 clones, around nine tenths being singletons. The sequenced material came from peripheral blood. The source of these receptors is a man between 60 and 70 years old with active or convalescent COVID-19.

The V and J genes are TRBV10-3 and TRBJ1-6; D is ambiguous. The CDR3 has 17 residues. Germline V gene sequence: CDR1 ENHRY, CDR2 SYGVKD. Trimming took off 0 bases at V and 0 bases at J, with 9 bases between the two ends. The CDR3 protein is CAISESLSLSYNSPLHF. The CDR3 nucleotides read TGTGCCATCAGTGAGTCTTTGAGCCTCTCCTATAATTCACCCCTCCACTTT.

This chain's CDR3 is CASRSIQGSEAFF. CDR3 sequence (DNA): TGTGCCAGCAGGTCCATTCAGGGCTCTGAAGCTTTCTTT. This chain joins TRBV3-1 (or the pseudogene TRBV3-2) and TRBJ1-1, with D perhaps matching TRBD1 (5 bases). CDR1 and CDR2 from the germline V gene are LGHDT and YNNKEL (reference sequence). CDR3 size: 13 residues. Trimming cost V 6 bases and J 6 bases, with 14 bases left between them.

This chain joins TRBV28 and TRBJ1-4; unclear D gene. V was pared by 5 bases and J by 8 bases, with 9 bases between. This CDR3 has 12 amino acids. CDR1 is MDHEN, CDR2 SYDVKM, per germline. CDR3 region: CASSPGYEKLFF. CDR3 nucleotide sequence: TGTGCCAGCAGTCCGGGTTACGAAAAACTGTTTTTT.

The chain is built from TRBV6-5 and TRBJ1-3; tentatively, D is TRBD1 (6 bases). Deletions cut 5 bases from V and 3 bases from J, with 8 bases between. Looked up from germline, CDR1 is MNHEY and CDR2 is SVGAGI. The CDR3 runs to 13 residues. The CDR3 sequence: CASSTGIGNTIYF. The CDR3 nucleotides are TGTGCCAGCAGTACAGGGATTGGAAACACCATATATTTT.

The rearrangement uses TRBV7-2 and TRBJ2-1; 8 bases fit TRBD2. Germline V gives CDR1 SGHTA, CDR2 FQGNSA. The trim removed 1 base at V and 3 bases at J, leaving 5 bases unmatched. This CDR3 has 16 amino acids. This chain's CDR3 is CASSLGGTRGYNEQFF. Written as DNA, the CDR3 is TGTGCCAGCAGCTTAGGAGGGACTAGAGGCTACAATGAGCAGTTCTTC.

For the CDR3, the DNA is TGTGCCAGCAGTCGACAGGGGGCTGGAGGCTACACCTTC. Translation: CASSRQGAGGYTF. The chain joins TRBV6-5 to TRBJ1-2; 10 bases map to TRBD1. After removal of 5 bases from V and 8 bases from J, the junction contained 5 bases not matched to a gene. This CDR3 region has 13 residues. Germline loops: CDR1 MNHEY, CDR2 SVGAGI.

V gene TRBV7-2 combines with J gene TRBJ2-6, with D tentatively TRBD1 (7 bases). This CDR3 region has 19 residues. The V gene's germline CDR1 is SGHTA and CDR2 FQGNSA. Trimming removed 0 bases from V and 0 bases from J, with 15 bases in between. This chain's CDR3 is CASSLALGGGRSGANVLTF. The CDR3 coding sequence is TGTGCCAGCAGCTTAGCGCTAGGAGGGGGCCGCTCTGGGGCCAACGTCCTGACTTTC.

This chain uses TRBV7-3 with TRBJ2-1; 11 bases match TRBD1. Germline CDR1 is SGHTA and CDR2 is FQGTGA. The V gene end was trimmed by 2 bases and the J gene end by 6 bases; junction bases not matched to a gene: 3. The CDR3 is 15 residues long. CDR3 coding DNA: TGTGCCAGCAGCTTAGGAGGGACAGGGGGCAATGAGCAGTTCTTC. Protein: CASSLGGTGGNEQFF.

V and J are TRBV20-1 and TRBJ1-2, with D unclear. V lost 2 bases and J 8 bases, leaving 9 bases between the germline ends. This CDR3 has 11 residues. Germline V gene lookup returns CDR1 DFQATT and CDR2 SNEGSKA (reference sequence). Written as DNA, the CDR3 is TGCAGTGCTAGATCGGTTAGCGGCTACACCTTC. This codes for CSARSVSGYTF.

In DNA form, the CDR3 reads TGTGCCAGCAGCCCCCGGCTAGCGGGAGGTGTCACCGGGGAGCTGTTTTTT. Amino acids: CASSPRLAGGVTGELFF. This sequence joins TRBV7-3 and TRBJ2-2; the match to TRBD2 covers 11 bases. The trim removed 5 bases at V and 4 bases at J, leaving 9 bases unmatched. CDR1 SGHTA and CDR2 FQGTGA come from the germline V gene. This CDR3 comprises 17 residues. Supplemented by reference TRBV7-3 and TRBJ2-2, the full variable domain reads GAGVSQTPSNKVTEKGKYVELRCDPISGHTALYWYRQSLGQGPEFLIYFQGTGAADDSGLPNDRFFAVRPEGSVSTLKIQRTERGDSAVYLCASSPRLAGGVTGELFFGEGSRLTVL.

The chain uses TRBV29-1 and TRBJ1-5; D is unresolved. Deletions cut 3 bases from V and 4 bases from J, with 7 bases between. The CDR3 is 12 amino acids. Germline loops: CDR1 SQVTM, CDR2 ANQGSEA. The CDR3, as DNA: TGCAGCGTTGAGCTAGAGAATCAGCCCCAGCATTTT. This translates into CSVELENQPQHF.

CDR3 DNA sequence: TGTGCCAGTAGTATAGTCCGGGGGGCGCGTCATGGCTACACCTTC. This translates into CASSIVRGARHGYTF. The rearrangement uses TRBV19 and TRBJ1-2; D perhaps matches TRBD1 (6 bases). The CDR3 has 15 amino acids. Between the trimmed V and J ends, which lost 1 base and 6 bases, there was a span of 15 bases. CDR1 LNHDA and CDR2 SQIVND come from the germline V gene (reference sequence).

V gene TRBV10-1 combines with J gene TRBJ1-2; D gene unclear. CDR3 length: 17 residues. Per germline, CDR1 WNHNN and CDR2 SYGVQD (reference sequence). Trimming pared 2 bases from V and 4 bases from J, leaving 20 bases between. The CDR3 DNA reads as TGCGCCAGCAGTGAGGAGGGCCTCGGTTGTCAAGGCTATGGCTACACCTTC. It translates to CASSEEGLGCQGYGYTF.

About this clone: Within the sample, other DNA sequences also encode this same CDR3. This rearrangement joins TRBV28 to TRBJ2-7; 8 bases match TRBD2. Looked up from germline, CDR1 is MDHEN and CDR2 is SYDVKM. This CDR3 region has 13 residues. The J segment lost 0 bases and the V segment lost 5 bases, leaving 0 bases of the junction unmatched. The CDR3 nucleotides are TGTGCCAGCAGTACTAGCGGCTCCTACGAGCAGTACTTC. As protein: CASSTSGSYEQYF.

The chain uses TRBV24-1 and TRBJ2-5, with TRBD1 matching over 9 bases. The CDR3 has 16 residues. V lost 2 bases and J lost 5; bases outside the gene matches: 8. CDR1 is KGHDR and CDR2 is SFDVKD in the germline V gene. DNA of the CDR3: TGTGCCACCAGTGATTCGGGACAGGGCCCGAGGGAGACCCAGTACTTC. It encodes CATSDSGQGPRETQYF.

V gene TRBV20-1 combines with J gene TRBJ1-2; no definite D call. This CDR3 spans 10 amino acids. The germline V gene has CDR1 DFQATT and CDR2 SNEGSKA (reference sequence). V was trimmed by 3 bases and J by 4 bases, leaving 3 bases between them. The CDR3 loop reads CSARSYGYTF. The CDR3 coding sequence is TGCAGTGCTAGGAGCTATGGCTACACCTTC.

The V and J genes are TRBV4-3 and TRBJ2-1; maybe TRBD2 (6 bases). This CDR3 has 18 amino acids. Germline CDR1 and CDR2: LGHNA and YSLEER. V was shortened by 0 bases and J by 0 bases, with 15 bases between the two germline ends. The CDR3 spells CASSQDPPISGSYNEQFF. The CDR3 nucleotides are TGCGCCAGCAGCCAAGATCCCCCTATTAGCGGCTCCTACAATGAGCAGTTCTTC.

This clone has just one count. The chain links TRBV5-1 to TRBJ2-1; 7 bases are a match to TRBD2. V lost 4 bases to trimming and J lost 2 bases; unmatched junction nucleotides: 9. Per germline, CDR1 SGHRS and CDR2 YFSETQ. The CDR3 is made up of 16 amino acids. The CDR3 sequence is CASSPGGGSAYNEQFF. The CDR3 DNA reads TGCGCCAGCAGCCCTGGAGGCGGGAGCGCCTACAATGAGCAGTTCTTC.

CDR3 nucleotide sequence: TGTGCCAGCAGCGAGCAGGGGGTAGGCGAGCAGTACTTC. As protein: CASSEQGVGEQYF. The chain couples TRBV2 to TRBJ2-7, with 7 bases fitting TRBD1. V dropped 6 bases and J dropped 6; count of bases not matched to a gene: 8. The CDR3 extends over 13 amino acids. Germline V lookup: CDR1 SNHLY, CDR2 FYNNEI. Variable domain in full (rest from reference TRBV2 and TRBJ2-7): EPEVTQTPSHQVTQMGQEVILRCVPISNHLYFYWYRQILGQKVEFLVSFYNNEISEKSEIFDDQFSVERPDGSNFTLKIRSTKLEDSAMYFCASSEQGVGEQYFGPGTRLTVT.

The CDR3: CASSQVVQRYEQYF. In DNA form, the CDR3 reads TGCGCCAGCAGCCAAGTTGTACAACGCTACGAGCAGTACTTC. V and J are TRBV4-1 and TRBJ2-7; D gene ambiguous. The CDR3 extends over 14 amino acids. Trimming took off 1 base at V and 3 bases at J, with 10 bases between the two ends. Germline lookup yields CDR1 MGHRA and CDR2 YSYEKL.

This clone was detected only once. This chain joins TRBV21-1 and TRBJ2-3; the table's D call TRBD2 went unverified against the DNA. TRBV21-1 corresponds to a pseudogene. This CDR3 is built from 16 residues. CDR3 sequence reads: CASSPRLAGPTDTQYF. The CDR3 nucleotides read TGTGCCAGCAGCCCACGACTAGCGGGTCCCACAGATACGCAGTATTTT.

The chain combines TRBV28 with TRBJ2-7, with D possibly TRBD2 on 6 matching bases. The germline CDR1 and CDR2 sequences are MDHEN and SYDVKM. The CDR3 covers 14 residues. V was clipped by 6 bases and J by 0 bases, with 12 bases between them. The chain's CDR3 is CASRGDFVSYEQYF. For the CDR3, the DNA is TGTGCCAGCAGAGGGGACTTTGTCTCCTACGAGCAGTACTTC.